A selection of T cell receptor beta chains follows, all from one sample in a study of neoadjuvant nivolumab and ipilimumab in lung cancer. Produced via immunoSEQ multiplex PCR; TCRdb's table is partial and in-frame only. The sample lists 25,000 to 30,000 clones; 70% to 80% were seen once. Sequencing was performed on tumor tissue, taken after neoadjuvant nivolumab, alone or with ipilimumab, at or shortly before surgery. These receptor sequences come from an adult with non-small cell lung cancer. CDR3s leave out the opening cysteine and the closing phenylalanine or tryptophan. The D gene is left open where the match is weak.

V: TRBV5-1; J: TRBJ1-2; D: -; CDR3: ASSGGFTAIQT
V: TRBV19; J: TRBJ2-1; D: -; CDR3: ASIGGGAANEQF
V: TRBV7-2; J: TRBJ2-5; D: TRBD1; CDR3: ASSLGTGKQTQY
V: TRBV7-2; J: TRBJ2-7; D: -; CDR3: ASSPAWGKAYEQY
V: TRBV5-1; J: TRBJ1-1; D: -; CDR3: ASRERLMNTEAF
V: TRBV5-6; J: TRBJ1-6; D: TRBD1; CDR3: ASSKQGASPLH
V: TRBV11-2; J: TRBJ1-1; D: TRBD1; CDR3: ASSPRQGSNTEAF
V: TRBV28; J: TRBJ2-7; D: -; CDR3: ASGQYEQY
V: TRBV7-9; J: TRBJ1-1; D: TRBD1; CDR3: ASSLGAGGGNTEAF
V: TRBV6-6; J: TRBJ2-3; D: -; CDR3: ASSYLADTQY
V: TRBV5-1; J: TRBJ2-5; D: -; CDR3: ASSLYTGTQETQY
V: TRBV5-1; J: TRBJ1-1; D: -; CDR3: ASSLSGGPRQTKDTEAF
V: TRBV10-3; J: TRBJ2-7; D: TRBD1; CDR3: AISGQGALSYEQY
V: TRBV6-5; J: TRBJ1-2; D: -; CDR3: ASSLREGGYT
V: TRBV27; J: TRBJ1-6; D: -; CDR3: ASTTREKDNSPLH
V: TRBV28; J: TRBJ1-1; D: -; CDR3: ASTIGGGHLLRAEAF
V: TRBV7-9; J: TRBJ2-7; D: TRBD1; CDR3: ASSQQGVSYEQY
V: TRBV7-9; J: TRBJ2-1; D: TRBD2; CDR3: ASSSSGGAYEQF
V: TRBV6-6; J: TRBJ1-1; D: -; CDR3: ASTKGGGSEAF
V: TRBV19; J: TRBJ2-7; D: -; CDR3: ASRVRDTSSYEQY
V: TRBV9; J: TRBJ1-2; D: -; CDR3: ASSVEQTASHYGYT
V: TRBV6-1; J: TRBJ2-2; D: TRBD1; CDR3: ASRPGQGITGELF
V: TRBV4-1; J: TRBJ1-1; D: -; CDR3: ASSQDYFGSEAF
V: TRBV10-3; J: TRBJ1-2; D: -; CDR3: AISEGEEDGYN
V: TRBV20-1; J: TRBJ2-7; D: -; CDR3: SARRQGVQY
V: TRBV10-3; J: TRBJ2-7; D: TRBD1; CDR3: ASKGTGGTYEQY
V: TRBV2; J: TRBJ2-5; D: -; CDR3: ASGRTGGAETQY
V: TRBV11-2; J: TRBJ2-3; D: -; CDR3: ASSLLGHGTDTQY
V: TRBV6-5; J: TRBJ2-1; D: TRBD1; CDR3: ASSPHRGRGEQF